These 13 T cell receptor beta chains came from one sample sequenced in a study of early T cells in non-severe SARS-CoV-2 infection. TCRdb reanalysed the 5' RACE reads using MiXCR and keeps one entry per CDR3 protein. The sample lists 99,000 or so distinct CDR3 sequences, approximately 16% occurring once. What was sequenced was whole blood. These receptors originate from an adult who was a healthcare worker with PCR-confirmed SARS-CoV-2 infection or an uninfected control (not recorded which).

The rearrangement joins TRBV29-1 to TRBJ1-1; 9 nucleotides agree with TRBD1. V shed 7 bases and J 14 bases; nucleotides not matched to a gene: 14. The germline V gene has CDR1 SQVTM and CDR2 ANQGSEA. CDR3 size: 12 residues. The CDR3: CSDDPGTGPRFF. The CDR3 DNA sequence: TGCAGCGACGATCCCGGGACAGGGCCGAGGTTCTTT.

The J gene is TRBJ2-3, the V gene TRBV6-6; no clear D. Deletions cut 2 bases from V and 8 bases from J, with 8 bases between. The CDR3 is 12 residues long. CDR1 and CDR2 from the germline V gene are MNHNY and SVGAGI (reference sequence). In DNA, the CDR3 is TGTGCCAGCAGTTACGCAGCTGTTACGCAGTATTTT. Protein product: CASSYAAVTQYF.

The V and J genes are TRBV5-4 and TRBJ1-2; TRBD1 aligns across 9 bases. Looked up from germline, CDR1 is SGHNT and CDR2 is YYREEE (reference sequence). Trimming removed 0 bases from V and 4 bases from J; junction bases left unmatched: 1. This CDR3 comprises 14 residues. The chain's CDR3 is CASSLVQGAYGYTF. Written as DNA, the CDR3 is TGTGCCAGCAGCTTGGTACAGGGGGCCTATGGCTACACCTTC.

The chain couples TRBV5-4 to TRBJ2-3; 7 bases are a match to TRBD2. CDR1 is SGHNT, CDR2 YYREEE, per germline (reference sequence). There are 16 residues in the CDR3. Germline trimming cut 0 bases from V and 1 base from J; bases unmatched to any gene: 5. The CDR3 region is CASSLARSGGTDTQYF. CDR3 nucleotides: TGTGCCAGCAGCTTGGCCCGGAGCGGGGGCACAGATACGCAGTATTTT.

Judged by abundance, this clonotype is medium-sized. The J gene is TRBJ1-2, the V gene TRBV5-1, with 10 bases that match TRBD1. Trimming removed 3 bases from V and 6 bases from J; junction bases left unmatched: 5. Per the germline V gene, CDR1 is SGHRS and CDR2 is YFSETQ. The CDR3 is made up of 14 amino acids. The CDR3 sequence: CASSSTGTGDGYTF. The DNA of the CDR3 is TGCGCCAGCAGCTCCACCGGGACAGGGGATGGCTACACCTTC. The whole variable domain, remainder taken from reference TRBV5-1 and TRBJ1-2, is KAGVTQTPRYLIKTRGQQVTLSCSPISGHRSVSWYQQTPGQGLQFLFEYFSETQRNKGNFPGRFSGRQFSNSRSEMNVSTLELGDSALYLCASSSTGTGDGYTFGSGTRLTVV.

On this clonotype: A much larger clone lies a single base off, so this may be a read error. This chain joins TRBV29-1 and TRBJ2-5, with TRBD2 identical over 10 bases. The CDR3 length is 17 residues. Germline CDR1 and CDR2: SQVTM and ANQGSEA. CDR3 sequence (DNA): TGCGGCGTTCAAGCGGGAGGGTTAGCTTTGGACCAAGAGACCCAGTACTTC. Amino acid sequence: CGVQAGGLALDQETQYF.

For the CDR3, the DNA is TGTGCCAGCAGCTATCCCCTAACTAGGACACAAGAGACCCAGTACTTC. This translates into CASSYPLTRTQETQYF. The rearrangement links TRBV7-9 to TRBJ2-5; D tentatively reads TRBD1 or TRBD2 (5 bases each). CDR3 size: 16 residues. With 4 bases removed from V and 2 bases from J, the gap between germline ends came to 17 bases. Looked up from germline, CDR1 is SEHNR and CDR2 is FQNEAQ (reference sequence).

This chain joins TRBV7-2 and TRBJ2-3; TRBD1 matches at 10 bases. CDR1 and CDR2 (germline): SGHTA, FQGNSA. The CDR3 is 15 residues long. Trimming at V came to 4 bases and at J to 4 bases, leaving 5 bases not matched to a gene. This CDR3 is CASSSQGTGADTQYF. In DNA, the CDR3 is TGTGCCAGCAGCTCCCAGGGGACAGGGGCAGATACGCAGTATTTT.

This clonotype was observed a few times. The rearrangement joins TRBV7-9 to TRBJ2-5, with 10 bases identical to TRBD2. V trimming: 6 bases; J trimming: 2 bases; junction bases outside the gene matches: 3. Germline loops: CDR1 SEHNR, CDR2 FQNEAQ (reference sequence). CDR3 length equals 14 residues. The CDR3 sequence: CASRAGGGQETQYF. CDR3 nucleotides: TGTGCCAGCAGAGCGGGAGGGGGTCAAGAGACCCAGTACTTC.

The chain carries TRBV29-1 and TRBJ2-1; D uncertain. Germline CDR1 is SQVTM and CDR2 is ANQGSEA. Trimming took 7 bases from V and 6 from J, leaving 7 bases between them. The CDR3 loop spans 10 amino acids. Here the CDR3 DNA reads TGCAGCGGCAGACTCAATGAGCAGTTCTTC. Amino acids: CSGRLNEQFF.

This chain uses TRBV12-3 or TRBV12-4 with TRBJ1-2; 7 bases align to TRBD1. The CDR3 runs 14 residues. V trimming: 6 bases; J trimming: 0 bases; junction bases outside the gene matches: 4. The CDR3 DNA follows: TGTGCCAGCAGGGGGACAGATGCTAACTATGGCTACACCTTC. This sequence encodes CASRGTDANYGYTF.

This clonotype was seen a few times. This chain connects TRBV6-1 to TRBJ1-5; D unresolved. This CDR3 region has 13 residues. Germline CDR1 is MNHNS and CDR2 is SASEGT. With 7 bases removed from V and 6 bases from J, the gap between germline ends came to 13 bases. In nucleotides, the CDR3 is TGTGCCAGCAATGTAGAACGACGTCAGCCCCAGCATTTT. The encoded protein is CASNVERRQPQHF.

J is TRBJ2-7 and V is TRBV29-1, with unresolved D. This CDR3 is 12 amino acids long. The V gene's germline CDR1 is SQVTM and CDR2 ANQGSEA. Trimming cost V 3 bases and J 2 bases, with 8 bases left between them. This CDR3 is CSVEGIAYEQYF. CDR3 sequence (DNA): TGCAGCGTTGAGGGGATTGCCTACGAGCAGTACTTC.